The 9 T cell receptor beta chains reported below all come from one sample, sequenced in a study of OX40 agonist ivuxolimab in advanced cancers. Method: immunoSEQ multiplex PCR; TCRdb's copy keeps in-frame clones and lacks some. The data hold 25,000 to 40,000 clones, with over 65% observed a single time. The sequencing used CD4+ or CD8+ T cells sorted from blood, collected in a trial of the OX40 agonist ivuxolimab. These receptors were obtained from an adult with an advanced solid tumor such as melanoma, head and neck, liver or kidney cancer.

This chain connects TRBV9 to TRBJ2-7; 7 positions agree with TRBD1. Germline CDR1 is SGDLS and CDR2 is YYNGEE. This CDR3 comprises 13 residues. Losses at the gene ends were 3 bases for V and 4 bases for J; bases not matched to a gene: 4. This CDR3 is CASSDGTDYEQYF. The CDR3 coding sequence is TGTGCCAGCAGCGACGGGACAGATTACGAGCAGTACTTC.

The CDR3 sequence: CASSGGDRVEDQPQHF. CDR3 DNA: TGTGCCAGCAGTGGGGGGGACAGGGTGGAGGATCAGCCCCAGCATTTT. The rearrangement links TRBV2 to TRBJ1-5; TRBD1 matches 9 bases. J gave up 5 bases and V 4 bases, and 9 bases lay outside the gene matches. This CDR3 contains 16 residues. Germline V gene data show CDR1 as SNHLY and CDR2 as FYNNEI.

V and J are TRBV4-1 and TRBJ2-7; D unclear. CDR1 and CDR2 from the germline V gene are MGHRA and YSYEKL. CDR3 size: 15 residues. V was cut by 1 base and J by 3 bases, with 13 bases left in between. The CDR3 loop reads CASSQVVGSHYEQYF. DNA for the CDR3: TGCGCCAGCAGCCAAGTCGTGGGTTCCCACTACGAGCAGTACTTC.

The V and J genes are TRBV9 and TRBJ2-7; 7 bases align to TRBD2. The CDR3 extends over 15 amino acids. J gave up 4 bases and V 0 bases, and 7 bases lay outside the gene matches. Per germline, CDR1 SGDLS and CDR2 YYNGEE. The DNA of the CDR3 is TGTGCCAGCAGCGTAGGGGGCGGGAGCCGGTACGAGCAGTACTTC. Protein product: CASSVGGGSRYEQYF.

About this clone: Other DNA sequences of this sample code for an identical CDR3. The V and J genes are TRBV19 and TRBJ1-1, with a tentative D call TRBD1 (5 bases). Per the germline V gene, CDR1 is LNHDA and CDR2 is SQIVND (reference sequence). The ends were cut back, 6 bases at V and 4 bases at J, with 12 bases in the middle. The CDR3 covers 13 residues. The CDR3 sequence: CASRIGGTTEAFF. The CDR3 DNA follows: TGTGCCAGTAGGATCGGGGGGACCACTGAAGCTTTCTTT.

At least ten counts were recorded for this clone. This chain's CDR3 is CASSLHYRTGDTNTGELFF. The CDR3 nucleotides read TGTGCCAGCAGTCTCCACTATAGGACAGGGGACACGAACACCGGGGAGCTGTTTTTT. The chain joins TRBV14 to TRBJ2-2; 9 bases agree with TRBD1. Per the germline V gene, CDR1 is SGHDN and CDR2 is FVKESK. V was pared by 6 bases and J by 0 bases, with 14 bases of the junction left unmatched. The CDR3 is made up of 19 amino acids.

This chain joins TRBV28 and TRBJ2-5; 15 bases fit TRBD2. CDR1 and CDR2 from the germline V gene are MDHEN and SYDVKM. CDR3 length: 17 amino acids. With 2 bases clipped from V and 5 bases from J, the junction kept 6 bases outside the gene matches. This CDR3 reads CASSLQGLAGGSETQYF. The CDR3 DNA reads TGTGCCAGCAGTTTACAGGGACTAGCGGGAGGATCGGAGACCCAGTACTTC.

The chain employs TRBV10-3 and TRBJ1-1; 8 bases fit TRBD1. CDR1 is ENHRY, CDR2 SYGVKD, per germline. The CDR3 is 16 amino acids. V lost 11 bases and J lost 6; bases outside the gene matches: 20. The CDR3 bases are TGTGCCGCCCAAGGCCCTGGCGGACAGGGTCTCTCTGAAGCTTTCTTT. As protein: CAAQGPGGQGLSEAFF.

This CDR3 reads CASSPGMRSPQYF. In nucleotides, the CDR3 is TGTGCCAGCAGCCCCGGGATGCGGTCCCCGCAGTATTTT. The gene calls are TRBV7-3 and TRBJ2-3, with a possible D match to TRBD2 (5 bases). CDR3 length: 13 amino acids. Trimming took off 5 bases at V and 10 bases at J, with 16 bases between the two ends. Germline CDR1 and CDR2: SGHTA and FQGTGA. The whole variable domain, filled in from reference TRBV7-3 and TRBJ2-3, reads GAGVSQTPSNKVTEKGKYVELRCDPISGHTALYWYRQSLGQGPEFLIYFQGTGAADDSGLPNDRFFAVRPEGSVSTLKIQRTERGDSAVYLCASSPGMRSPQYFGPGTRLTVL.